This T cell receptor (beta chain) was profiled in a study of CD8 T cells in ankylosing spondylitis. Libraries for TCR beta were made by quantitative 5'-RACE with molecular barcodes. TCRdb re-called the 5' RACE reads through MiXCR, storing one row per CDR3 protein. The sample records a few hundred thousand distinct CDR3 sequences, under 20% being singletons. Trimming stripped 3 bases from V and 3 bases from J, with 2 bases between. This CDR3 comprises 11 residues. Germline V gene lookup returns CDR1 ENHRY and CDR2 SYGVKD. In regard to this clonotype: Its specificity is not known.

Points from the study as a whole: A number of the motif variants had already been described in reactive arthritis synovial fluid and blood. Characteristic of ankylosing spondylitis blood, it appeared, was a TCR beta motif comprising about eight highly homologous variants. Relatively scarce in peripheral blood, disease-linked clones were CD8+.

The sequence was collected from a male donor with ankylosing spondylitis. The rearrangement links TRBV10-3 to TRBJ2-5, with D hard to call. The source material was blood, either unsorted or a sorted T cell fraction (not recorded which). The CDR3 DNA reads as TGTGCCATCAGTGAAGAAGAGACCCAGTACTTC. Its translation: CAISEEETQYF.